This TCR beta chain is drawn from a study of cytomegalovirus exposure and HLA in healthy donors. V gave up 2 bases and J gave up 6 bases; unmatched junction bases: 4. Per the germline V gene, CDR1 is SGHDT and CDR2 is YYEEEE. The length of the CDR3 is 14 residues. Use of 60 Vbeta and 13 Jbeta primers characterized the PCR. This table comes from immunoSEQ multiplex PCR, and its TCRdb copy is limited to in-frame clones, with some not included. The table includes around 150,000 clones, 76% detected once. V usage is TRBV5-6 and J usage is TRBJ2-7, with 11 bases lining up with TRBD1. The sample was PBMCs. The clonotype comes from a male donor in good health and CMV-seronegative. The CDR3 is CASSFRDRGFEQYF. The CDR3 DNA sequence: TGTGCCAGCAGCTTCCGGGACAGGGGGTTCGAGCAGTACTTC.